The 31 T cell receptor beta chains below come from one sample, sequenced in a study of shared clonotypes between healthy human individuals. Clones were read by immunoSEQ multiplex PCR, and TCRdb kept only the in-frame ones, dropping some. The sample lists millions of clones, 80% to 95% seen once, with about 0.39% in the top ten. The sample consisted of naive CD4+ T cells from PBMCs. Described subset: CD45RA+ positively selected. The origin of the receptors is a man younger than 35 in good health. Some clones in this sample may be carry-over from other donors' samples.

This clone was seen a single time. The CDR3 region is CASAADRFVHNEQFF. CDR3 bases: TGTGCCAGCGCTGCTGACAGGTTTGTTCACAATGAGCAGTTCTTC. The chain uses TRBV5-4 and TRBJ2-1, with a possible D match to TRBD1 (6 bases). CDR3 length: 15 amino acids. CDR1 is SGHNT, CDR2 YYREEE, per germline (reference sequence). Trimming pared 7 bases from V and 5 bases from J, leaving 19 bases between.

The chain recombines TRBV7-3 with TRBJ2-2, with D unclear. The CDR3 runs to 14 residues. Germline CDR1 reads SGHTA; CDR2 reads FQGTGA. The V and J ends lost 0 bases and 5 bases respectively, with 7 bases between them. CDR3 residues: CASSLTPETGELFF. The DNA of the CDR3 is TGTGCCAGCAGCTTAACGCCCGAAACCGGGGAGCTGTTTTTT.

This clone appeared a single time. The V and J genes are TRBV5-5 and TRBJ1-3, with 7 bases aligning to TRBD1. CDR3 length: 15 amino acids. Germline V lookup: CDR1 SGHKS, CDR2 YYEKEE (reference sequence). The V gene end was trimmed by 4 bases and the J gene end by 0 bases; junction bases not matched to a gene: 4. This chain's CDR3 is CASSPRGPSGNTIYF. The CDR3 nucleotides read TGTGCCAGCAGCCCGAGGGGGCCCTCTGGAAACACCATATATTTT.

This clone has only one observation. This specimen includes other DNA sequences encoding the same CDR3. The chain's CDR3 is CASSLSLAGAYEQYF. The CDR3 nucleotides read TGTGCCAGCAGTTTATCGCTAGCGGGGGCCTACGAGCAGTACTTC. The chain is built from TRBV28 and TRBJ2-7; 10 positions agree with TRBD2. Germline loops: CDR1 MDHEN, CDR2 SYDVKM. This CDR3 comprises 15 residues. The V segment lost 1 base and the J segment 2 bases; nucleotides outside the gene matches: 2.

CDR3 region: CASSLSRGRYEQYF. CDR3 nucleotide sequence: TGTGCCAGCAGCTTATCTAGGGGCCGGTACGAGCAGTACTTC. This chain joins TRBV7-2 and TRBJ2-7; perhaps TRBD1 as D (5 bases). V lost 2 bases and J 4 bases, leaving 12 bases between the germline ends. Germline V gene lookup returns CDR1 SGHTA and CDR2 FQGNSA. This CDR3 comprises 14 residues.

The chain combines TRBV2 with TRBJ2-1; D is ambiguous. This CDR3 spans 14 amino acids. CDR1 is SNHLY, CDR2 FYNNEI, per germline. V was clipped by 6 bases and J by 0 bases, with 9 bases between them. Here the CDR3 DNA reads TGTGCCAGCAGCCTCTATAGCTCCTACAATGAGCAGTTCTTC. Translation: CASSLYSSYNEQFF.

This clone appeared a single time. The chain is built from TRBV5-1 and TRBJ2-5, with TRBD2 matching 10 bases. Trimming took 0 bases from V and 5 from J; bases not matched to a gene: 10. The CDR3 sequence is 17 residues long. Germline CDR1 is SGHRS and CDR2 is YFSETQ. CDR3 protein: CASSLAASGSRLETQYF. CDR3 DNA: TGCGCCAGCAGCTTGGCGGCTAGCGGGAGTAGGTTGGAGACCCAGTACTTC.

This clone was recorded a few times. The chain has TRBV9 and TRBJ1-1, with D perhaps matching TRBD1 (6 bases). Germline CDR1 and CDR2: SGDLS and YYNGEE. V was shortened by 2 bases and J by 5 bases, with 10 bases between the two germline ends. The CDR3 runs 13 residues. CDR3 sequence reads: CASSVRDTTEAFF. Here the CDR3 DNA reads TGTGCCAGCAGCGTTCGGGACACGACTGAAGCTTTCTTT.

The J gene is TRBJ2-2, the V gene TRBV5-1; TRBD2 might be the D (5 bases). V lost 3 bases to trimming and J lost 6 bases, with 15 bases between them. The CDR3 totals 15 residues. Germline V gene sequence: CDR1 SGHRS, CDR2 YFSETQ. CDR3 bases: TGCGCCAGCAGCTCCGTGGTAACCGGGGCCGGGGAGCTGTTTTTT. Translating it yields CASSSVVTGAGELFF. Based on the CDR3 plus reference TRBV5-1 and TRBJ2-2, the full variable domain is KAGVTQTPRYLIKTRGQQVTLSCSPISGHRSVSWYQQTPGQGLQFLFEYFSETQRNKGNFPGRFSGRQFSNSRSEMNVSTLELGDSALYLCASSSVVTGAGELFFGEGSRLTVL.

The chain joins TRBV18 to TRBJ2-7; tentatively, D is TRBD1 or TRBD2 (5 bases each). V lost 1 base and J lost 1, with 11 bases in between. The CDR3 sequence is 15 residues long. Germline CDR1 is KGHSH and CDR2 is LQKENI. CDR3 nucleotide sequence: TGTGCCAGCTCACCACAGGGGACCCTTTCCTACGAGCAGTACTTC. It codes for CASSPQGTLSYEQYF.

This clone was seen once. The genes are TRBV14 and TRBJ2-1, with D perhaps given as TRBD1 or TRBD2 (5 bases each). This CDR3 spans 15 amino acids. V shed 6 bases and J shed 4 bases, with 16 bases lying between them. The V gene's germline CDR1 is SGHDN and CDR2 FVKESK. The CDR3 region has the DNA TGTGCCAGCAGTCGGGGCTCCGCTACTTACAATGAGCAGTTCTTC. This sequence encodes CASSRGSATYNEQFF.

This clone was detected only once. V usage is TRBV2 and J usage is TRBJ2-5; D is tentatively TRBD1 or TRBD2 (5 bases each). The germline V gene has CDR1 SNHLY and CDR2 FYNNEI. The CDR3 length is 15 residues. The V gene lost 5 bases and the J gene lost 1 base, with 14 bases spanning the gap. DNA for the CDR3: TGTGCCAGCAGTTCTCCGGGACGAAGCCAAGAGACCCAGTACTTC. Its protein is CASSSPGRSQETQYF.

In this sample, this clone turned up once. This sample also contains other DNA sequences that code for the same CDR3. The chain carries TRBV6-5 and TRBJ2-7; a weak D match, TRBD2 (6 bases). The germline V and J ends were trimmed by 2 bases and 3 bases, with 8 bases remaining between them. CDR3 length: 13 residues. Germline CDR1 is MNHEY and CDR2 is SVGAGI. For the CDR3, the DNA is TGTGCCAGCAGTTACAGAGCGGGCTACGAGCAGTACTTC. Translating gives CASSYRAGYEQYF.

J is TRBJ2-7 and V is TRBV9; D not resolved. Germline CDR1 and CDR2: SGDLS and YYNGEE. This CDR3 region has 15 residues. V was pared by 3 bases and J by 1 base, with 14 bases between. In nucleotides, the CDR3 is TGTGCCAGCAGCGCCCTCGGTAGTTCGTCCTACGAGCAGTACTTC. It translates to CASSALGSSSYEQYF. Full variable domain (rest looked up from reference TRBV9 and TRBJ2-7): DSGVTQTPKHLITATGQRVTLRCSPRSGDLSVYWYQQSLDQGLQFLIQYYNGEERAKGNILERFSAQQFPDLHSELNLSSLELGDSALYFCASSALGSSSYEQYFGPGTRLTVT.

V gene TRBV25-1 combines with J gene TRBJ2-1; tentative D call: TRBD2 (5 bases). V was clipped by 5 bases and J by 7 bases, with 18 bases between them. The V gene's germline CDR1 is MGHDK and CDR2 SYGVNS. The CDR3 loop spans 15 amino acids. CDR3 sequence reads: CASSPALVGVNEQFF. The CDR3 DNA reads TGTGCCAGCAGTCCGGCCCTAGTCGGGGTGAATGAGCAGTTCTTC.

V gene TRBV7-3 combines with J gene TRBJ2-1; 9 positions agree with TRBD2. Per germline, CDR1 SGHTA and CDR2 FQGTGA. The length of the CDR3 is 16 residues. Unmatched junction bases numbered 13, after V lost 5 bases and J lost 8 bases. CDR3 region: CASSPRGTSRVHEQFF. The CDR3 coding sequence is TGTGCCAGCAGCCCTAGGGGGACTAGCCGGGTTCATGAGCAGTTCTTC.

This clone has a single count. V gene TRBV4-2 combines with J gene TRBJ1-4; 11 positions agree with TRBD1. The CDR3 totals 17 residues. Germline trimming cut 3 bases from V and 5 bases from J; bases unmatched to any gene: 8. Looked up from germline, CDR1 is LGHNA and CDR2 is YNFKEQ. The CDR3 nucleotides read TGTGCCAGCAGCCAGTCCGGGACAGGGGGATCCAATGAAAAACTGTTTTTT. Protein product: CASSQSGTGGSNEKLFF.

This chain links TRBV7-9 with TRBJ2-7, with 7 bases that match TRBD2. The CDR3 is 16 residues long. CDR1 SEHNR and CDR2 FQNEAQ come from the germline V gene (reference sequence). J was trimmed by 2 bases and V by 1 base; bases with no gene match: 8. Here the CDR3 reads CASSLEPSGKAYEQYF. CDR3 nucleotide sequence: TGTGCCAGCAGCTTAGAACCTAGCGGAAAGGCCTACGAGCAGTACTTC.

The chain links TRBV28 to TRBJ1-4; D not resolved. Per germline, CDR1 MDHEN and CDR2 SYDVKM. CDR3 size: 12 residues. The V gene lost 8 bases and the J gene lost 7 bases, with 11 bases spanning the gap. DNA for the CDR3: TGTGCCAGCGGGAGCGTAGGTGAAAAACTGTTTTTT. Translated: CASGSVGEKLFF.

The CDR3 region is CASSQGGGLGPNEQFF. The CDR3 coding sequence is TGCGCCAGCAGCCAAGGTGGGGGGCTGGGTCCCAATGAGCAGTTCTTC. The rearrangement links TRBV4-3 to TRBJ2-1, with D perhaps matching TRBD1 or TRBD2 (6 bases each). CDR1 and CDR2 (germline): LGHNA, YSLEER. Trimming left V 1 base short and J 6 bases short, with 16 bases between. This CDR3 is 16 amino acids long.

This chain uses TRBV28 with TRBJ1-1; D is possibly TRBD1 (6 bases). Trimming cost V 7 bases and J 7 bases, with 10 bases left between them. Germline CDR1 MDHEN, CDR2 SYDVKM. The CDR3 runs 11 residues. The CDR3 region is CASKKGGEAFF. CDR3 DNA sequence: TGTGCCAGCAAAAAGGGGGGTGAAGCTTTCTTT.

The genes are TRBV18 and TRBJ2-3; D uncertain. V was shortened by 2 bases and J by 7 bases, with 4 bases between the two germline ends. From germline, CDR1 is KGHSH and CDR2 LQKENI. The CDR3 has 11 residues. The CDR3 reads CASSPENTQYF. The CDR3, as DNA: TGTGCCAGCTCACCAGAGAATACGCAGTATTTT.

The V and J genes are TRBV4-1 and TRBJ2-1; no clear D gene. The germline gives CDR1 MGHRA, CDR2 YSYEKL. Trimming removed 0 bases from V and 0 bases from J, with 9 bases in between. The CDR3 totals 16 residues. CDR3 coding DNA: TGCGCCAGCAGCCAAGATGGGGTTGGCTCCTACAATGAGCAGTTCTTC. Protein product: CASSQDGVGSYNEQFF.

J is TRBJ2-5 and V is TRBV7-9; D is undetermined. V was clipped by 1 base and J by 5 bases, with 5 bases between them. The CDR3 is made up of 12 amino acids. Looked up from germline, CDR1 is SEHNR and CDR2 is FQNEAQ (reference sequence). DNA for the CDR3: TGTGCCAGCAGCTTAGATTGGGAGACCCAGTACTTC. This sequence encodes CASSLDWETQYF.

This chain connects TRBV9 to TRBJ2-1; D remains unclear. V lost 0 bases to trimming and J lost 10 bases, with 17 bases between them. This CDR3 spans 15 amino acids. Per germline, CDR1 SGDLS and CDR2 YYNGEE. The CDR3 DNA is TGTGCCAGCAGCGTAGACTTGGCGGCCCCGTTGGAGCAGTTCTTC. It translates to CASSVDLAAPLEQFF.

The V and J genes are TRBV29-1 and TRBJ1-4; maybe TRBD1 (6 bases). Germline values: CDR1 SQVTM, CDR2 ANQGSEA. V was shortened by 3 bases and J by 8 bases, with 10 bases between the two germline ends. The length of the CDR3 is 12 residues. The CDR3 DNA follows: TGCAGCGTTGACAGGGGTGAAGAAAAACTGTTTTTT. It is translated as CSVDRGEEKLFF.

The V call is TRBV5-6, the J call TRBJ1-3; possibly TRBD1 for D (6 bases). The ends were cut back, 2 bases at V and 3 bases at J, with 9 bases in the middle. The CDR3 runs to 14 residues. Per the germline V gene, CDR1 is SGHDT and CDR2 is YYEEEE. CDR3 in amino acids: CASSFFRGGNTIYF. The CDR3 DNA follows: TGTGCCAGCAGCTTCTTCAGGGGTGGAAACACCATATATTTT.

CDR3 in DNA: TGTGCCACCACAGACTCCCCCGGGAAGATTACGCAGTATTTT. Translation gives CATTDSPGKITQYF. V usage is TRBV10-3 and J usage is TRBJ2-3, with D perhaps TRBD2 (5 bases). This CDR3 is built from 14 residues. Germline assignment: CDR1 ENHRY and CDR2 SYGVKD. V dropped 10 bases and J dropped 8 bases, with 22 bases sitting between them.

This clone was counted once. The rearrangement uses TRBV6-6 and TRBJ2-3; D is unclear. The CDR3 has 15 amino acids. Trimming shortened V by 1 base and J by 2 bases, and 10 bases separated the two germline ends. Germline V CDR1 and CDR2: MNHNY, SVGAGI (reference sequence). CDR3 residues: CASSYYETFTDTQYF. DNA of the CDR3: TGTGCCAGCAGTTACTACGAGACCTTCACAGATACGCAGTATTTT.

The chain employs TRBV5-4 and TRBJ1-1; unclear D gene. The V end was cut by 4 bases, the J end by 1 base, with 5 bases between. The germline CDR1 and CDR2 sequences are SGHNT and YYREEE (reference sequence). This CDR3 spans 12 amino acids. CDR3 in amino acids: CASSLKNTEAFF. The DNA for the CDR3 is TGTGCCAGCAGCCTTAAGAACACTGAAGCTTTCTTT. Filled out from reference TRBV5-4 and TRBJ1-1, the complete variable domain reads ETGVTQSPTHLIKTRGQQVTLRCSSQSGHNTVSWYQQALGQGPQFIFQYYREEENGRGNFPPRFSGLQFPNYSSELNVNALELDDSALYLCASSLKNTEAFFGQGTRLTVV.

This clone was detected only once. V usage is TRBV27 and J usage is TRBJ2-3; the D is unclear. The V end was cut by 3 bases, the J end by 4 bases, with 11 bases between. There are 14 residues in the CDR3. Germline CDR1 and CDR2: MNHEY and SMNVEV (reference sequence). Here the CDR3 DNA reads TGTGCCAGCAGTTTGGTTCCTGCCCCAGATACGCAGTATTTT. It specifies CASSLVPAPDTQYF.